The following is a T cell receptor (beta chain) sequence with its context. The antigen remains unidentified. The data were obtained in a study of T cell responses to AZD1222 COVID-19 vaccine. Libraries were prepared by immunoSEQ multiplex PCR; TCRdb keeps only in-frame clonotypes and omits some of them. The sample has 130,000 or so clones, about 89% seen once. The study, taken as a whole, reports: Among AZD1222 vaccinees, only 5 to 7 were seropositive at baseline.

Germline CDR1 and CDR2: LGHDT and YNNKEL (reference sequence). V lost 4 bases and J lost 3, with 10 bases in between. The CDR3 loop spans 13 amino acids. V and J are TRBV3-1 (or the pseudogene TRBV3-2) and TRBJ2-7; D unresolved. The sample consisted of peripheral blood, taken on day 0 of AZD1222 vaccination. The TCR sequence derives from an adult in good health. CDR3 in DNA: TGTGCCAGCAGCCCACTAACCAACTACGAGCAGTACTTC. Translating gives CASSPLTNYEQYF.